These 28 T cell receptor beta chains originate from one sample sequenced in a study of T cells in Graves' hyperthyroidism and ophthalmopathy. It was RNA transcripts that yielded the amplified TCR beta CDR3 regions. In the first-round RT-PCR of the TCR CDR3, the HTBI primer set was used. Each CDR3 protein gets one entry after TCRdb re-called the multiplex PCR reads with MiXCR. The sample includes 160,000 or so distinct CDR3 sequences, about 9.4% of them seen just once. The specimen sequenced was blood. The receptors here all came from a woman in her late teens or twenties with Graves' hyperthyroidism that later progressed to Graves' ophthalmopathy.

In its sample, this clonotype was seen many times. V and J are TRBV20-1 and TRBJ2-2, with D tentatively TRBD1 (6 bases). Between the trimmed V and J ends, which lost 2 bases and 3 bases, there was a span of 13 bases. CDR1 DFQATT and CDR2 SNEGSKA come from the germline V gene (reference sequence). The CDR3 is made up of 15 amino acids. The CDR3 spells CSARPPTGYTGELFF. CDR3 DNA sequence: TGCAGTGCTAGACCACCCACAGGGTACACCGGGGAGCTGTTTTTT.

The sample holds many counts of this clonotype. The J gene is TRBJ2-3, the V gene TRBV12-3 or TRBV12-4; TRBD2 matches 14 bases. This CDR3 contains 16 residues. V dropped 6 bases and J dropped 3; count of bases not matched to a gene: 5. The CDR3 DNA sequence: TGTGCCAGCAGATCCCGACTAGCGGGAGGGACAGATACGCAGTATTTT. Its translation: CASRSRLAGGTDTQYF.

This clonotype was seen at least ten times. The chain recombines TRBV24-1 with TRBJ1-1; 7 bases are a match to TRBD1. The CDR3 consists of 11 residues. The V gene end was trimmed by 4 bases and the J gene end by 8 bases; junction bases not matched to a gene: 0. Looked up from germline, CDR1 is KGHDR and CDR2 is SFDVKD. CDR3 DNA sequence: TGTGCCACCAGTGAAGGGGGCGAAGCTTTCTTT. Protein product: CATSEGGEAFF.

This clonotype showed up many times. The chain joins TRBV10-2 to TRBJ1-1; TRBD1 aligns across 10 bases. The V gene's germline CDR1 is WSHSY and CDR2 SAAADI. The CDR3 length is 14 residues. V shed 5 bases and J 7 bases; nucleotides not matched to a gene: 7. CDR3: CASSPGQGENEAFF. In DNA, the CDR3 is TGCGCCAGCAGTCCCGGACAGGGGGAGAATGAAGCTTTCTTT.

This clonotype was detected many times. This rearrangement joins TRBV5-1 to TRBJ2-1; D is unresolved. The CDR3 loop spans 13 amino acids. In germline, CDR1 is SGHRS, CDR2 YFSETQ. Trimming left V 2 bases short and J 7 bases short, with 10 bases between. The CDR3 loop reads CASSFLTSNEQFF. In DNA form, the CDR3 reads TGCGCCAGCAGCTTCCTAACTTCAAATGAGCAGTTCTTC.

This clonotype was counted only a few times. This sequence joins TRBV7-6 and TRBJ1-5; 12 bases line up with TRBD1. This CDR3 spans 18 amino acids. CDR1 is SGHVS and CDR2 is FNYEAQ in the germline V gene. Trimming removed 1 base from V and 0 bases from J; junction bases left unmatched: 4. This chain's CDR3 is CASSLGGTGGNSNQPQHF. The CDR3 DNA reads as TGTGCCAGCAGCTTAGGGGGGACAGGGGGCAATAGCAATCAGCCCCAGCATTTT.

This chain links TRBV5-6 with TRBJ1-2; D uncertain. Germline V gene data show CDR1 as SGHDT and CDR2 as YYEEEE. There are 14 residues in the CDR3. V lost 1 base and J lost 1, with 8 bases in between. CDR3 amino acids: CASSLRRDNYGYTF. CDR3 sequence (DNA): TGTGCCAGCAGCTTGCGGCGGGATAACTATGGCTACACCTTC.

Ten or more counts support this clonotype. The V and J genes are TRBV4-2 and TRBJ1-1; possible D gene TRBD1, 5 bases. The V end lost 0 bases, the J end lost 2 bases, and 13 bases lay between the germline ends. CDR1 and CDR2 (germline): LGHNA, YNFKEQ. The CDR3 runs to 16 residues. CDR3 protein: CASSQDLRGGNTEAFF. The CDR3 DNA reads as TGTGCCAGCAGCCAAGATTTGAGGGGCGGAAACACTGAAGCTTTCTTT.

This clonotype was counted ten times or more. The CDR3 DNA is TGCAGTGCTAGCTTTCGGGACAGGGAGAATCAGCCCCAGCATTTT. Amino acids: CSASFRDRENQPQHF. J is TRBJ1-5 and V is TRBV20-1, with 9 bases matching TRBD1. The ends lost 3 bases at V and 4 bases at J; junction bases unmatched: 7. The CDR3 is 15 residues long. Per the germline V gene, CDR1 is DFQATT and CDR2 is SNEGSKA (reference sequence).

There are many counts of this clonotype. This sequence joins TRBV15 and TRBJ2-7; TRBD1 is a possible D gene (5 bases). The ends were cut back, 5 bases at V and 2 bases at J, with 10 bases in the middle. Germline V gives CDR1 LNHNV, CDR2 YYDKDF (reference sequence). The CDR3 is 13 residues long. The CDR3 protein is CATSRTPTYEQYF. The CDR3 DNA sequence: TGTGCCACCAGCCGGACACCTACCTACGAGCAGTACTTC. Based on the CDR3 plus reference TRBV15 and TRBJ2-7, the full variable domain is DAMVIQNPRYQVTQFGKPVTLSCSQTLNHNVMYWYQQKSSQAPKLLFHYYDKDFNNEADTPDNFQSRRPNTSFCFLDIRSPGLGDTAMYLCATSRTPTYEQYFGPGTRLTVT.

This clonotype occurred many times. The chain is built from TRBV6-1 and TRBJ1-6, with 8 positions matching TRBD1. V was pared by 3 bases and J by 9 bases, with 7 bases of the junction left unmatched. CDR3 size: 15 residues. Germline CDR1 reads MNHNS; CDR2 reads SASEGT. The DNA of the CDR3 is TGTGCCAGCAGTGATGGACAGGGTCTTGGTTCACCCCTCCACTTT. It encodes CASSDGQGLGSPLHF.

The V gene is TRBV5-1, the J gene TRBJ1-2; D is unresolved. V dropped 0 bases and J dropped 8 bases, with 17 bases sitting between them. The germline gives CDR1 SGHRS, CDR2 YFSETQ. The CDR3 extends over 15 amino acids. CDR3 DNA sequence: TGCGCCAGCAGCTTGGCCGGAGGGAGGATGGGCGGCTACACCTTC. As protein: CASSLAGGRMGGYTF.

The genes are TRBV6-2 or TRBV6-3 and TRBJ2-1, with D perhaps matching TRBD1 (5 bases). The CDR3 sequence is 16 residues long. Trimming pared 0 bases from V and 4 bases from J, leaving 13 bases between. Germline V gene data show CDR1 as MNHEY and CDR2 as SVGEGT. The DNA of the CDR3 is TGTGCCAGCAGTTACTCGTCCAGGGTGGGTTACAATGAGCAGTTCTTC. The encoded protein is CASSYSSRVGYNEQFF.

This clonotype was seen ten or more times. V usage is TRBV28 and J usage is TRBJ2-7; 9 nucleotides match TRBD2. Losses at the gene ends were 3 bases for V and 2 bases for J; bases not matched to a gene: 2. Germline V lookup: CDR1 MDHEN, CDR2 SYDVKM. The CDR3 is 14 residues long. CDR3 region: CASSFGLAPYEQYF. For the CDR3, the DNA is TGTGCCAGCAGTTTTGGACTAGCGCCCTACGAGCAGTACTTC.

This clonotype was found many times. This chain connects TRBV7-9 to TRBJ1-2, with D perhaps matching TRBD1 (5 bases). V dropped 2 bases and J dropped 4 bases, with 14 bases sitting between them. The germline CDR1 and CDR2 sequences are SEHNR and FQNEAQ (reference sequence). There are 15 residues in the CDR3. CDR3 sequence (DNA): TGTGCCAGCAGCTTACAACAGGATGCCATCTATGGCTACACCTTC. It translates to CASSLQQDAIYGYTF.

Many counts were recorded for this clonotype. The genes are TRBV7-2 and TRBJ2-5; 8 bases line up with TRBD1. V lost 3 bases, J lost 5 bases, and 5 bases stayed unmatched. Germline V gives CDR1 SGHTA, CDR2 FQGNSA. This CDR3 contains 14 residues. The CDR3 DNA sequence: TGTGCCAGCAGCTTTGGACAGGGTGGGGAGACCCAGTACTTC. It is translated as CASSFGQGGETQYF.

There are many counts of this clonotype. Written as DNA, the CDR3 is TGTGCCTGGAGTGGGGGGGGTGGAGCGGAAAAACTGTTTTTT. Translated, it gives CAWSGGGGAEKLFF. The chain links TRBV30 to TRBJ1-4, with TRBD1 as a possible D gene (5 bases). Between the trimmed V and J ends, which lost 1 base and 8 bases, there was a span of 14 bases. The CDR3 totals 14 residues. Germline-derived CDR1 and CDR2 are GTSNPN and SVGIG (reference sequence).

This clonotype was seen ten or more times. The V gene is TRBV27, the J gene TRBJ1-2; a weak D match, TRBD1 (6 bases). Looked up from germline, CDR1 is MNHEY and CDR2 is SMNVEV (reference sequence). CDR3 length: 12 residues. V gave up 9 bases and J gave up 7 bases, with 15 bases separating them. CDR3 DNA: TGTGCCAGTCTCCTGAGGGGGTCTGGCTACACCTTC. Translating it yields CASLLRGSGYTF.

CDR3 sequence: CASSQDPGGNQPQHF. The CDR3 DNA sequence: TGTGCCAGCAGCCAAGATCCAGGGGGCAATCAGCCCCAGCATTTT. The rearrangement uses TRBV4-2 and TRBJ1-5; weak D call: TRBD1 (6 bases). V was shortened by 0 bases and J by 2 bases, with 8 bases between the two germline ends. This CDR3 is 15 amino acids long. Germline CDR1 reads LGHNA; CDR2 reads YNFKEQ.

This clonotype was picked up many times. The chain uses TRBV5-1 and TRBJ2-1; TRBD2 is a possible D gene (6 bases). The CDR3 has 16 residues. The V gene lost 4 bases and the J gene lost 10 bases, with 24 bases spanning the gap. The germline V gene encodes CDR1 SGHRS and CDR2 YFSETQ. CDR3 protein: CASSLSTAGQTPEQFF. The CDR3 bases are TGCGCCAGCAGCCTTTCGACAGCGGGCCAAACTCCGGAGCAGTTCTTC.

This clonotype was observed many times. The chain combines TRBV28 with TRBJ2-7; the match to TRBD1 covers 9 bases. V lost 5 bases and J lost 6; bases outside the gene matches: 14. The CDR3 extends over 16 amino acids. The V gene's germline CDR1 is MDHEN and CDR2 SYDVKM. The CDR3 nucleotides read TGTGCCAGCAGTCTAGTTTATGGGACAGGGTACGCCGAGCAGTACTTC. This translates into CASSLVYGTGYAEQYF.

This clonotype showed up just a few times. The chain recombines TRBV13 with TRBJ1-1; D is unresolved. The CDR3 runs 14 residues. From germline, CDR1 is PRHDT and CDR2 FYEKMQ (reference sequence). V shed 0 bases and J shed 4 bases, with 9 bases lying between them. The CDR3 bases are TGTGCCAGCAGCTTAGGGTTGGGAGGCACTGAAGCTTTCTTT. Amino acid sequence: CASSLGLGGTEAFF.

This clonotype was picked up a small number of times. The chain joins TRBV12-3 or TRBV12-4 to TRBJ1-2; D remains unclear. This CDR3 contains 11 residues. The germline V and J ends were trimmed by 3 bases and 8 bases, with 7 bases remaining between them. For the CDR3, the DNA is TGTGCCAGCAGTTTTTATGAGGGCTACACCTTC. This translates into CASSFYEGYTF.

The chain has TRBV4-1 and TRBJ2-1, with TRBD2 matching 9 bases. Germline values: CDR1 MGHRA, CDR2 YSYEKL. This CDR3 is 15 amino acids long. V was pared by 5 bases and J by 6 bases, with 8 bases of the junction left unmatched. The CDR3 loop reads CASSLQPLAGNEQFF. CDR3 sequence (DNA): TGCGCCAGCAGCTTACAGCCACTAGCGGGCAATGAGCAGTTCTTC.

V gene TRBV20-1 combines with J gene TRBJ2-1; D not certain. This CDR3 has 12 residues. The V and J ends lost 5 bases and 5 bases respectively, with 10 bases between them. The germline CDR1 and CDR2 sequences are DFQATT and SNEGSKA (reference sequence). The CDR3 DNA sequence: TGCAGTGCTCAATTCCGGCACAATGAGCAGTTCTTC. Protein sequence: CSAQFRHNEQFF.

This clonotype was detected many times. This rearrangement joins TRBV10-1 to TRBJ2-1, with D perhaps TRBD2 (7 bases). Germline V lookup: CDR1 WNHNN, CDR2 SYGVQD (reference sequence). The length of the CDR3 is 13 residues. The V end was cut by 5 bases, the J end by 7 bases, with 12 bases between. For the CDR3, the DNA is TGCGCCAGCAGTTGGGGGGGCGGGAATGAGCAGTTCTTC. It yields the protein CASSWGGGNEQFF.

This clonotype was observed many times. The chain combines TRBV20-1 with TRBJ1-4, with TRBD1 as a possible D gene (5 bases). The CDR3 is made up of 15 amino acids. Per the germline V gene, CDR1 is DFQATT and CDR2 is SNEGSKA (reference sequence). V was clipped by 1 base and J by 2 bases, with 11 bases between them. The CDR3 nucleotides are TGCAGTGCTAGAGTAGTCCAGGGTACTAATGAAAAACTGTTTTTT. Its translation: CSARVVQGTNEKLFF.

This clonotype was observed at least ten times. The genes are TRBV30 and TRBJ1-1; tentatively, D is TRBD1 (6 bases). CDR1 and CDR2 (germline): GTSNPN, SVGIG (reference sequence). The V gene lost 1 base and the J gene lost 5 bases, with 14 bases spanning the gap. The CDR3 loop spans 14 amino acids. Here the CDR3 DNA reads TGTGCCTGGAGTGCCGGTATAGGGGGTACTGAAGCTTTCTTT. It specifies CAWSAGIGGTEAFF.